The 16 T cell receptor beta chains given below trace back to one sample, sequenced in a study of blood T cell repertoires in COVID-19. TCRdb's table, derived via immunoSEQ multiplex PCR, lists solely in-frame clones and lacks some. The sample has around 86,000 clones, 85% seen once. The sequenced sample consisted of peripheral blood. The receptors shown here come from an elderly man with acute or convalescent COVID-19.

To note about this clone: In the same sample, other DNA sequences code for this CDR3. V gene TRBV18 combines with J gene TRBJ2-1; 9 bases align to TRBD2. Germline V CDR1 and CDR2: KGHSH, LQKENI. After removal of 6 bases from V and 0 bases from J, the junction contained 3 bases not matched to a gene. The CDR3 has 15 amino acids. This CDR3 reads CASSPTSGSYNEQFF. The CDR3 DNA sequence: TGTGCCAGCTCGCCGACTAGCGGCTCCTACAATGAGCAGTTCTTC.

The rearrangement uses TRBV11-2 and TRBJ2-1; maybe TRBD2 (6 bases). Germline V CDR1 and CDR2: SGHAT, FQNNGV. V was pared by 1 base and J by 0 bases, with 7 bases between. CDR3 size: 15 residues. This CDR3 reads CASSLVSGSYNEQFF. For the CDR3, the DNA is TGTGCCAGCAGCTTAGTTAGCGGCTCCTACAATGAGCAGTTCTTC.

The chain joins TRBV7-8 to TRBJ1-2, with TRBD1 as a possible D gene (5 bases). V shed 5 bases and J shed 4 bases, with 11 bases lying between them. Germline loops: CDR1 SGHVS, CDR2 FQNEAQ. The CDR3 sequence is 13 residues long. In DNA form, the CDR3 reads TGTGCCAGCAGCCTGACCGACAGCTATGGCTACACCTTC. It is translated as CASSLTDSYGYTF. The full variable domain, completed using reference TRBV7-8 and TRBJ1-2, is GAGVSQSPRYKVAKRGQDVALRCDPISGHVSLFWYQQALGQGPEFLTYFQNEAQLDKSGLPSDRFFAERPEGSVSTLKIQRTQQEDSAVYLCASSLTDSYGYTFGSGTRLTVV.

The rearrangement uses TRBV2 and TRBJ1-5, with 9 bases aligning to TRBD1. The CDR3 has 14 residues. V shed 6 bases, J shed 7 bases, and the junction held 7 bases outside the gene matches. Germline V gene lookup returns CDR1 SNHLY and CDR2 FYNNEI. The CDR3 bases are TGTGCCAGCAGCGAACAGGGGGCGAGGCAGCCCCAGCATTTT. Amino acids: CASSEQGARQPQHF.

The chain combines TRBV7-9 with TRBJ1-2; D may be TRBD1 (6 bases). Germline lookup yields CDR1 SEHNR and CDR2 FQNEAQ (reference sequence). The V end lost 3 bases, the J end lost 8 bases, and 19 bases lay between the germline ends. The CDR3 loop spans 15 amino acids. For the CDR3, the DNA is TGTGCCAGCAGCTTCGCCATGACAGGCTCAGGCGGCTACACCTTC. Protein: CASSFAMTGSGGYTF.

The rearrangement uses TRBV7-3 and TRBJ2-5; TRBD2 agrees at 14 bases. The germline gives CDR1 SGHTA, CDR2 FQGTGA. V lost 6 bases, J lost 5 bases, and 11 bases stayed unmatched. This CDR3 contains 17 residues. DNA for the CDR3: TGTGCCAGCAGTTATCGGACTAGCGGGAGGTTGTGGGAGACCCAGTACTTC. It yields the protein CASSYRTSGRLWETQYF. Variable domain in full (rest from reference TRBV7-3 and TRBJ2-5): GAGVSQTPSNKVTEKGKYVELRCDPISGHTALYWYRQSLGQGPEFLIYFQGTGAADDSGLPNDRFFAVRPEGSVSTLKIQRTERGDSAVYLCASSYRTSGRLWETQYFGPGTRLLVL.

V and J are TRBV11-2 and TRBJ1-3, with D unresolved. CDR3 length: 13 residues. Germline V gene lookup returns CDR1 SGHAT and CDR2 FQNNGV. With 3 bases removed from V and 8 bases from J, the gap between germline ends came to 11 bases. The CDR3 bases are TGTGCCAGCAGCTTTGGCGGTTTGGACACCATATATTTT. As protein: CASSFGGLDTIYF.

CDR3 in DNA: TGTGCCATCAGTGATAGCTCTGGGGCCAACGTCCTGACTTTC. Translating it yields CAISDSSGANVLTF. The rearrangement uses TRBV10-3 and TRBJ2-6, with D unclear. Germline V gene lookup returns CDR1 ENHRY and CDR2 SYGVKD. V was cut by 3 bases and J by 0 bases, with 3 bases left in between. The CDR3 sequence is 14 residues long.

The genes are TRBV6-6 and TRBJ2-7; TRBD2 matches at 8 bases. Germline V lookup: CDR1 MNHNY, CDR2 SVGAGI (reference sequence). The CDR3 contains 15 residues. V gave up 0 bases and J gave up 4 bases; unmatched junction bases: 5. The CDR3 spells CASSYSRTSGYEQYF. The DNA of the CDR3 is TGTGCCAGCAGTTACTCGAGAACTAGCGGATACGAGCAGTACTTC.

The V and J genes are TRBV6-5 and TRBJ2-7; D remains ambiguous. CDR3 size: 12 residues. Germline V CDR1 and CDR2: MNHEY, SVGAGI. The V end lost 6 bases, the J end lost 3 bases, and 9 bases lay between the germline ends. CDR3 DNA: TGTGCCAGCAGCCTATCAGGCTACGAGCAGTACTTC. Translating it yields CASSLSGYEQYF.

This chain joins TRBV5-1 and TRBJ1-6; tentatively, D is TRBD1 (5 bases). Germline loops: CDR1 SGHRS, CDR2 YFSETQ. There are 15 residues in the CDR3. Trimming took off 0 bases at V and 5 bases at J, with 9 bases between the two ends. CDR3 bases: TGCGCCAGCAGCTTGGGAATAGGGGATAATTCACCCCTCCACTTT. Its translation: CASSLGIGDNSPLHF. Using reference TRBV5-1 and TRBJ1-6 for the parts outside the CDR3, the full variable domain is KAGVTQTPRYLIKTRGQQVTLSCSPISGHRSVSWYQQTPGQGLQFLFEYFSETQRNKGNFPGRFSGRQFSNSRSEMNVSTLELGDSALYLCASSLGIGDNSPLHFGNGTRLTVT.

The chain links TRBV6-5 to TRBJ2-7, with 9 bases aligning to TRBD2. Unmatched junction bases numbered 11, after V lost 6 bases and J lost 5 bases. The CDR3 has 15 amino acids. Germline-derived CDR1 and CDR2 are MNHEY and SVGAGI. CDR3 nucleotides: TGTGCCAGCAGACCGAATAGCGGGAGTGACCACGAGCAGTACTTC. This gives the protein CASRPNSGSDHEQYF.

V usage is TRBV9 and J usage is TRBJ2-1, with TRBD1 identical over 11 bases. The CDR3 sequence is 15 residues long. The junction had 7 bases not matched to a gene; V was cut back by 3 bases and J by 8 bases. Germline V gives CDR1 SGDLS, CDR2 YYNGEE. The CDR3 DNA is TGTGCCAGCAGCGAGGGGACAGGGGGTTTGTATGAGCAGTTCTTC. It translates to CASSEGTGGLYEQFF.

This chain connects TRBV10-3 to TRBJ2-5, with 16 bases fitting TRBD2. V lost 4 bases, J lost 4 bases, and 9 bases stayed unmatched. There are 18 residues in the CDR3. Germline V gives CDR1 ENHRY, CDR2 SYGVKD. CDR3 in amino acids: CAISAGTSGRAGVETQYF. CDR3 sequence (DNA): TGTGCCATCAGTGCCGGGACTAGCGGGAGGGCCGGGGTAGAGACCCAGTACTTC.

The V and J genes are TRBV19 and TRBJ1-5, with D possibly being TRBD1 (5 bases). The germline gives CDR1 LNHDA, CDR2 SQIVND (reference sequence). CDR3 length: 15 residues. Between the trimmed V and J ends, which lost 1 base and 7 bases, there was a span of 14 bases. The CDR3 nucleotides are TGTGCCAGTAGTATAGTTGCCAGGGATCACCAGCCCCAGCATTTT. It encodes CASSIVARDHQPQHF.

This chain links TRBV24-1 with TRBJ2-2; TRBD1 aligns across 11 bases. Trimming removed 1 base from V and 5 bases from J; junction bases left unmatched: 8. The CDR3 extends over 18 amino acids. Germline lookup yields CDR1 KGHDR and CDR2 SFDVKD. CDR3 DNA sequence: TGTGCCACCAGTGATTTCGGCCGGGACAGGGGGGCGACCGGGGAGCTGTTTTTT. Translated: CATSDFGRDRGATGELFF.